Following are 18 T cell receptor beta chains from one sample sequenced in a study of cytomegalovirus exposure and HLA in healthy donors (dated by TCRdb to 2016 to 2017). The method was the immunoSEQ multiplex PCR assay. A mixture of 60 forward primers for TCR Vbeta segments and 13 reverse primers for TCR Jbeta segments was used in the multiplex PCR. Imported from immuneACCESS, the table was reduced by TCRdb to in-frame sequences with V and J called. These copies leave out some clones; in studies compared against another copy, an unresolved V gene accounts for under half, and the cause of the remainder is not known. The sample contains around 190,000 clones, around 82% of them found a single time. Under 2.5% of the sample goes to the ten largest clones. The specimen was PBMCs. Receptors originate from a man between 60 and 75 years old in good health and CMV-seronegative.

This chain uses TRBV6-6 with TRBJ1-1; tentatively, D is TRBD1 (6 bases). Germline CDR1 MNHNY, CDR2 SVGAGI (reference sequence). V lost 8 bases, J lost 4 bases, and 14 bases lay in between. CDR3 length equals 13 residues. The CDR3 is CASRRGTGTEAFF. CDR3 nucleotide sequence: TGTGCCAGCCGCAGGGGTACGGGCACTGAAGCTTTCTTT.

This chain connects TRBV6-6 to TRBJ1-4; D possibly corresponds to TRBD1 (5 bases). The V and J ends lost 2 bases and 6 bases respectively, with 7 bases between them. The CDR3 contains 13 residues. Germline values: CDR1 MNHNY, CDR2 SVGAGI (reference sequence). The CDR3 reads CASSYGGYEKLFF. CDR3 DNA sequence: TGTGCCAGCAGTTACGGGGGGTATGAAAAACTGTTTTTT.

To note about this clone: Other DNA sequences in the same sample also yield this CDR3. The V call is TRBV2, the J call TRBJ2-5, with D possibly matching TRBD2 (5 bases). The V and J ends lost 5 bases and 2 bases respectively, with 9 bases between them. The CDR3 has 13 residues. Germline V gene lookup returns CDR1 SNHLY and CDR2 FYNNEI. CDR3 residues: CASSRGLQETQYF. The CDR3 region has the DNA TGTGCCAGCAGTCGAGGACTTCAAGAGACCCAGTACTTC.

This chain connects TRBV7-9 to TRBJ1-1; 10 bases are shared with TRBD1. This CDR3 spans 17 amino acids. Germline values: CDR1 SEHNR, CDR2 FQNEAQ (reference sequence). V gave up 3 bases and J gave up 1 base; unmatched junction bases: 8. CDR3: CASSLGGTGARNTEAFF. The DNA of the CDR3 is TGTGCCAGCAGCTTGGGGGGGACAGGGGCCCGGAACACTGAAGCTTTCTTT.

This clone was counted a single time. The gene calls are TRBV9 and TRBJ1-2; D is perhaps TRBD1 (5 bases). The CDR3 totals 13 residues. The germline V gene encodes CDR1 SGDLS and CDR2 YYNGEE. The ends were cut back, 3 bases at V and 2 bases at J, with 8 bases in the middle. The CDR3 is CASSGEGNYGYTF. In DNA, the CDR3 is TGTGCCAGCAGCGGGGAGGGGAACTATGGCTACACCTTC.

This clone was counted a few times. The chain carries TRBV6-1 and TRBJ1-5, with TRBD1 matching over 8 bases. Per the germline V gene, CDR1 is MNHNS and CDR2 is SASEGT. The CDR3 covers 14 residues. Trimming removed 10 bases from V and 3 bases from J; junction bases left unmatched: 8. CDR3 in amino acids: CATVDRGVNQPQHF. The CDR3 DNA follows: TGTGCCACCGTCGACAGGGGCGTCAATCAGCCCCAGCATTTT.

The V and J genes are TRBV30 and TRBJ1-2, with D perhaps TRBD1 (6 bases). The CDR3 contains 15 residues. Germline CDR1 reads GTSNPN; CDR2 reads SVGIG (reference sequence). Trimming took 0 bases from V and 7 from J, leaving 18 bases between them. The CDR3 sequence: CAWSVRTGPRFGYTF. The CDR3 DNA follows: TGTGCCTGGAGTGTACGCACAGGGCCTCGATTTGGCTACACCTTC.

The gene calls are TRBV7-2 and TRBJ1-5, with D unresolved. Trimming pared 2 bases from V and 6 bases from J, leaving 5 bases between. Germline V gives CDR1 SGHTA, CDR2 FQGNSA. The CDR3 contains 12 residues. This chain's CDR3 is CASSLIAQPQHF. In DNA, the CDR3 is TGTGCCAGCAGCTTAATAGCTCAGCCCCAGCATTTT.

This clone has only one observation. V usage is TRBV2 and J usage is TRBJ2-5; 7 positions agree with TRBD2. CDR1 SNHLY and CDR2 FYNNEI come from the germline V gene. Trimming cost V 8 bases and J 4 bases; bases outside gene matches: 13. This CDR3 region has 15 residues. This chain's CDR3 is CASARRLASLETQYF. CDR3 nucleotide sequence: TGTGCCAGCGCCCGACGACTAGCAAGTTTAGAGACCCAGTACTTC.

V gene TRBV6-5 combines with J gene TRBJ1-5; 7 nucleotides match TRBD1. Looked up from germline, CDR1 is MNHEY and CDR2 is SVGAGI. V gave up 5 bases and J gave up 1 base; unmatched junction bases: 5. CDR3 size: 15 residues. The chain's CDR3 is CASSTGALSNQPQHF. CDR3 nucleotide sequence: TGTGCCAGCAGTACAGGGGCTTTAAGCAATCAGCCCCAGCATTTT.

The J gene is TRBJ2-5, the V gene TRBV19; maybe TRBD2 (6 bases). The germline V gene encodes CDR1 LNHDA and CDR2 SQIVND (reference sequence). V was trimmed by 4 bases and J by 4 bases, leaving 16 bases between them. The CDR3 is made up of 15 amino acids. The CDR3 coding sequence is TGTGCCAGTAGTACGCGATCCGGGAGAATAGAGACCCAGTACTTC. Translated: CASSTRSGRIETQYF.

The count of this clone is one. This chain uses TRBV4-2 with TRBJ2-7; TRBD1 agrees at 11 bases. Germline CDR1 is LGHNA and CDR2 is YNFKEQ. This CDR3 has 15 residues. V lost 3 bases and J lost 4; bases outside the gene matches: 5. The CDR3 DNA reads TGTGCCAGCAGCCAGACCGGACAGGGGGCTTACGAGCAGTACTTC. Amino acid sequence: CASSQTGQGAYEQYF.

The chain recombines TRBV7-9 with TRBJ2-2; TRBD1 aligns across 11 bases. The germline CDR1 and CDR2 sequences are SEHNR and FQNEAQ (reference sequence). V trimming: 2 bases; J trimming: 5 bases; junction bases outside the gene matches: 7. CDR3 length: 17 amino acids. CDR3 amino acids: CASSLLPGQGGTGELFF. CDR3 nucleotides: TGTGCCAGCAGCTTACTTCCGGGACAGGGGGGGACCGGGGAGCTGTTTTTT. Looking up the rest from reference TRBV7-9 and TRBJ2-2 gives the full variable domain: DTGVSQNPRHKITKRGQNVTFRCDPISEHNRLYWYRQTLGQGPEFLTYFQNEAQLEKSRLLSDRFSAERPKGSFSTLEIQRTEQGDSAMYLCASSLLPGQGGTGELFFGEGSRLTVL.

This clone came up a few times. The chain has TRBV28 and TRBJ1-2; D unclear. In germline, CDR1 is MDHEN, CDR2 SYDVKM. The V gene lost 6 bases and the J gene lost 5 bases, with 13 bases spanning the gap. CDR3 length: 13 amino acids. CDR3 residues: CASSRTDFYGYTF. DNA for the CDR3: TGTGCCAGCAGCCGGACGGACTTTTATGGCTACACCTTC.

V and J are TRBV2 and TRBJ2-3; 13 positions agree with TRBD2. The V segment lost 8 bases and the J segment 6 bases; nucleotides outside the gene matches: 8. The germline V gene has CDR1 SNHLY and CDR2 FYNNEI. The CDR3 runs 15 residues. CDR3 bases: TGTGCCAGCTGGGGACTAGCGGGGTCTTTGGATACGCAGTATTTT. Translation gives CASWGLAGSLDTQYF.

The chain combines TRBV5-1 with TRBJ2-7; D is perhaps TRBD1 (6 bases). The length of the CDR3 is 15 residues. Germline assignment: CDR1 SGHRS and CDR2 YFSETQ. The V end was cut by 3 bases, the J end by 2 bases, with 15 bases between. CDR3 sequence: CASSSLGAGAYEQYF. CDR3 DNA sequence: TGCGCCAGCAGCTCCCTGGGGGCAGGAGCCTACGAGCAGTACTTC. Full variable domain (outside the CDR3, taken from reference TRBV5-1 and TRBJ2-7): KAGVTQTPRYLIKTRGQQVTLSCSPISGHRSVSWYQQTPGQGLQFLFEYFSETQRNKGNFPGRFSGRQFSNSRSEMNVSTLELGDSALYLCASSSLGAGAYEQYFGPGTRLTVT.

The rearrangement uses TRBV5-8 and TRBJ1-5, with TRBD1 matching over 7 bases. CDR3 length: 15 residues. Germline V gene sequence: CDR1 SGHTS, CDR2 YDEGEE. Trimming removed 4 bases from V and 7 bases from J; junction bases left unmatched: 11. As DNA, the CDR3 is TGTGCCAGCAGCCACATGAGGGGGCCAGGGCAGCCCCAGCATTTT. Translation gives CASSHMRGPGQPQHF.

Only one count was recorded for this clone. The rearrangement joins TRBV28 to TRBJ2-7; 10 bases agree with TRBD1. CDR3 length equals 14 residues. CDR1 and CDR2 from the germline V gene are MDHEN and SYDVKM. The trim removed 4 bases at V and 5 bases at J, leaving 5 bases unmatched. The CDR3 is CASSSTGGDDEQYF. DNA of the CDR3: TGTGCCAGCAGTTCGACAGGGGGCGACGACGAGCAGTACTTC.